This T cell receptor beta chain was captured by sequencing in a study of cytomegalovirus exposure and HLA in healthy donors. The CDR3 consists of 13 residues. Germline CDR1 and CDR2: MDHEN and SYDVKM. V was cut by 5 bases and J by 5 bases, with 12 bases left in between. PCR primers comprised 60 Vbeta and 13 Jbeta primers. This table comes from immunoSEQ multiplex PCR, and its TCRdb copy is limited to in-frame clones, with some not included. The sample yields 120,000 to 150,000 clones, about a tenth seen once. With regard to this clone: Other nucleotide sequences from this sample produce the same CDR3.

The TCR sequence derives from a male donor in good health and CMV-seronegative. Sequenced input: PBMCs. The chain uses TRBV28 and TRBJ1-1, with a weak D call TRBD1 (6 bases). The DNA of the CDR3 is TGTGCCAGCAGTCTGGGGGGGCGTACTGAAGCTTTCTTT. Translation gives CASSLGGRTEAFF.